This entry features one T cell receptor beta chain sequence. Its antigen is still unknown. These data are taken from a study of cytomegalovirus exposure and HLA in healthy donors. Whole-study findings and limits: Across donors, presence/absence analyses took sequencing depth to be roughly uniform. With high specificity and sensitivity, the classifier reportedly diagnosed cytomegalovirus status.

This CDR3 is 13 amino acids long. The germline CDR1 and CDR2 sequences are MNHEY and SMNVEV (reference sequence). V shed 3 bases and J shed 7 bases, with 12 bases lying between them. PCR used 60 Vbeta primers and 13 Jbeta primers. The data were produced by immunoSEQ multiplex PCR, yet TCRdb's version contains in-frame clones alone and is incomplete. This table holds 70,000 to 90,000 clones, about 81% found once. Donors consisted of healthy bone marrow donors. This receptor was identified in a man aged 60-69 years in good health and CMV-seronegative. The specimen was PBMCs. V usage is TRBV27 and J usage is TRBJ2-5, with a possible D match to TRBD2 (5 bases). The CDR3: CASSFGIEGTQYF. CDR3 DNA sequence: TGTGCCAGCAGTTTCGGGATAGAAGGGACCCAGTACTTC.